The 32 T cell receptor beta chains reported below all come from one sample, sequenced in a study of CD8+ T cells in alopecia areata. cDNA serving as the sequencing template came from extracted, reverse transcribed RNA. Clones were read by immunoSEQ multiplex PCR, and TCRdb kept only the in-frame ones, dropping some. Singletons are absent from the sample, which has more than 250,000 clones. It was with CD4, CD8alpha, NKG2D, NKG2ACE and other markers that pooled cutaneous lymph node cells were sorted. Sequences were obtained from CD4+ T cells sorted from a lymph node. The receptors come from a C3H/HeJ mouse with alopecia areata. MHC haplotype of the mouse line: H2-k.

This clone appeared a few times. Gene names refer to mouse genes. With the read ending 4 residues before the CDR3 end, the germline J gene is used to fill in that end. Other DNA sequences in the sample encode the same CDR3. The chain recombines TRBV1 with TRBJ2-1; 11 bases are shared with TRBD2. The germline V gene encodes CDR1 NSQYPW and CDR2 LRSPGD (reference sequence). The CDR3 is made up of 14 amino acids. The sequenced CDR3 bases are TGCACCTGCAGTGCGGACTGGGGGGTCGCT. This codes for CTCSADWGVA. The CDR3 reads in full as CTCSADWGVAEQFF.

To note about this clone: Gene names are the mouse ones. The CDR3 end falls 4 residues outside the read, so it is completed with the germline J gene. The chain recombines TRBV13-1 with TRBJ1-2; 7 bases line up with TRBD1. V shed 5 bases and J 0 bases; nucleotides not matched to a gene: 1. The CDR3 is 13 residues long. Germline loops: CDR1 NSHNY, CDR2 SYGAGN. CDR3 DNA, as far as it was read: TGTGCCAGCAGGACAGGGCCAAACTCC. This codes for CASRTGPNS. The complete CDR3 protein is CASRTGPNSDYTF.

This clone was observed a few times. Gene names and germline match the mouse. The CDR3 extends 4 residues past the end of the read, so its final part is completed from the germline J gene. V is TRBV13-1 and J is TRBJ2-1, with a weak D call TRBD1 (5 bases). V dropped 6 bases and J dropped 4 bases, with 14 bases sitting between them. This CDR3 contains 14 residues. Germline values: CDR1 NSHNY, CDR2 SYGAGN. CDR3 residues: CASTPSGQYAEQFF. The CDR3 DNA, read in part, is TGTGCCAGCACCCCCTCCGGACAATATGCT.

On this clone: The gene names here belong to mouse. The observed sequence ends 4 residues before the CDR3 terminus, with the missing tail filled in from the germline J gene. V gene TRBV13-1 combines with J gene TRBJ1-2, with 9 bases identical to TRBD1. The V segment lost 0 bases and the J segment 1 base; nucleotides outside the gene matches: 4. The length of the CDR3 is 16 residues. Germline CDR1 NSHNY, CDR2 SYGAGN. CDR3 bases read: TGTGCCAGCAGTGATGCCCGACAGGGGGGAAACTCC. This encodes CASSDARQGGNS. The entire CDR3 sequence reads CASSDARQGGNSDYTF.

In regard to this clone: Genes here carry mouse names. The CDR3 region is CASGEVPQGAYAEQFF. CDR3 DNA (partial): TGTGCCAGCGGTGAGGTCCCTCAGGGGGCGTATGCT. The rearrangement uses TRBV13-2 and TRBJ2-1; TRBD1 matches 8 bases. The observed sequence ends 4 residues before the CDR3 terminus, with the missing tail filled in from the germline J gene. This CDR3 has 16 residues. Germline CDR1 is NNHNN and CDR2 is SYGAGS (reference sequence). The V and J ends lost 2 bases and 4 bases, in that order; junction bases with no gene match: 8.

This clone was observed a few times. Mouse germline and gene names are used. CDR3 in amino acids: CASSQDSGSSDYTF. The sequenced CDR3 bases are TGTGCCAGCAGCCAAGATTCAGGCAGCTCC. The chain has TRBV5 and TRBJ1-2; D gene unclear. Read sequence stops 4 residues before the CDR3 end, and the germline J gene provides the missing end. This CDR3 has 14 amino acids. V was clipped by 0 bases and J by 4 bases, with 9 bases between them. Germline CDR1 is LGHNA and CDR2 is YNLKQL (reference sequence).

Comments on this clone: Gene labels here are mouse ones. The read ends 3 residues before the CDR3 terminus; that terminus is restored from the germline J gene. This chain connects TRBV19 to TRBJ1-6; possible D gene TRBD1, 6 bases. TRBJ1-6 is designated an ORF whose function remains uncertain. Looked up from germline, CDR1 is FNHDT and CDR2 is SITEND (reference sequence). The CDR3 sequence is 12 residues long. V lost 5 bases, J lost 8 bases, and 8 bases lay in between. The CDR3 sequence: CASSRGYSPLYF. CDR3 DNA, as far as it was read: TGTGCCAGCAGCAGGGGCTATTCGCCC.

This clone appeared many times. The gene names given are mouse names. The CDR3 end lies 4 residues beyond the end of the read and is filled in from the germline J gene. V and J are TRBV13-1 and TRBJ2-3; TRBD2 matches at 11 bases. The ends lost 2 bases at V and 0 bases at J; junction bases unmatched: 5. Looked up from germline, CDR1 is NSHNY and CDR2 is SYGAGN. The CDR3 loop spans 17 amino acids. The CDR3 loop reads CASSDGTGGSSAETLYF. The DNA read from the CDR3 is TGTGCCAGCAGTGACGGGACTGGGGGCTCTAGTGCAGAA.

This clone has only a few counts. Gene names and germline match the mouse. The CDR3 end falls 4 residues outside the read, so it is completed with the germline J gene. The rearrangement links TRBV19 to TRBJ2-3, with D hard to call. Between the trimmed V and J ends, which lost 3 bases and 3 bases, there was a span of 14 bases. This CDR3 is 15 amino acids long. Germline CDR1 FNHDT, CDR2 SITEND (reference sequence). The CDR3 sequence is CASSTGGAEAETLYF. The covered CDR3 bases are TGTGCCAGCAGTACAGGTGGCGCCGAGGCAGAA.

The sample holds a few counts of this clone. Germline and genes: mouse. The read ends 4 residues shy of where the CDR3 ends; the end is completed using the germline J gene. The sample contains more than one DNA sequence encoding this CDR3. The V gene is TRBV1, the J gene TRBJ1-1; 9 bases are a match to TRBD1. Trimming took 4 bases from V and 1 from J; bases not matched to a gene: 1. There are 14 residues in the CDR3. Germline values: CDR1 NSQYPW, CDR2 LRSPGD (reference sequence). CDR3 bases read: TGCACCTGCAGTGGGGGACAGGGAAACACA. This gives the protein CTCSGGQGNT. The whole CDR3 protein is CTCSGGQGNTEVFF.

This clone was counted only a few times. The gene symbols are mouse symbols. The observed sequence ends 4 residues before the CDR3 terminus, with the missing tail filled in from the germline J gene. J is TRBJ2-7 and V is TRBV5, with 7 positions matching TRBD1. The CDR3 totals 14 residues. The germline CDR1 and CDR2 sequences are LGHNA and YNLKQL (reference sequence). The CDR3 bases that were read are TGTGCCAGCAGCCAAGAACCCAGGGGGTAT. Residues: CASSQEPRGY. The entire CDR3 is CASSQEPRGYEQYF.

With respect to this clone: Gene and germline names: mouse. Read sequence stops 4 residues before the CDR3 end, and the germline J gene provides the missing end. The J gene is TRBJ2-2, the V gene TRBV5; 10 bases fit TRBD2. The CDR3 has 16 amino acids. Germline V gene sequence: CDR1 LGHNA, CDR2 YNLKQL (reference sequence). With V trimmed by 6 bases and J by 3 bases, 7 bases remained unmatched. CDR3: CASSPPGGAYTGQLYF. Partial CDR3 DNA: TGTGCCAGCAGTCCCCCTGGGGGGGCTTACACCGGG.

This clone was observed a handful of times. Gene names follow the mouse nomenclature. The read is 4 residues too short to cover the CDR3 end, so that end is filled in from the germline J gene. The chain joins TRBV14 to TRBJ2-5; maybe TRBD1 (5 bases). CDR1 SGHDT and CDR2 FRDEAV come from the germline V gene. There are 16 residues in the CDR3. Deletions cut 4 bases from V and 0 bases from J, with 15 bases between. The covered CDR3 bases are TGTGCCAGCAGTCCTCCGACAGCCTTTAACCAAGAC. This codes for CASSPPTAFNQD. The full CDR3 protein reads CASSPPTAFNQDTQYF.

This clone was detected only a few times. All gene names here are mouse names. The read falls 4 residues short of the CDR3 end, and the missing part is taken from the germline J gene. The chain has TRBV17 and TRBJ1-2; TRBD1 matches 10 bases. The CDR3 consists of 15 residues. V trimming: 5 bases; J trimming: 4 bases; junction bases outside the gene matches: 7. Germline V CDR1 and CDR2: MNHDT, YYDKIL. CDR3 sequence reads: CASSPTGGAGSDYTF. CDR3 bases read: TGTGCTAGCAGTCCGACAGGGGGCGCCGGCTCC. The variable domain in full, with the rest retrieved from reference TRBV17 and TRBJ1-2, is DTTVKQNPRYKLARVGKPVNLICSQTMNHDTMYWYQKKPNQAPKLLLFYYDKILNREADTFEKFQSSRPNNSFCSLYIGSAGLEYSAMYLCASSPTGGAGSDYTFGSGTRLLVI.

With regard to this clone: Mouse germline and gene names are used. The read ends 4 residues early relative to the CDR3; the germline J gene fills the gap. Distinct nucleotide sequences in the sample also encode this CDR3. The chain employs TRBV19 and TRBJ2-2, with 7 bases that match TRBD1. Trimming at V came to 2 bases and at J to 2 bases, leaving 3 bases not matched to a gene. Per the germline V gene, CDR1 is FNHDT and CDR2 is SITEND (reference sequence). This CDR3 comprises 15 residues. CDR3 sequence: CASSIPGQNTGQLYF. CDR3 DNA, as far as it was read: TGTGCCAGCAGTATCCCGGGACAGAACACCGGG. Complete variable domain (other parts from reference TRBV19 and TRBJ2-2): GGIITQTPKFLIGQEGQKLTLKCQQNFNHDTMYWYRQDSGKGLRLIYYSITENDLQKGDLSEGYDASREKKSSFSLTVTSAQKNEMAVFLCASSIPGQNTGQLYFGEGSKLTVL.

A note on this clone: Gene names and germline refer to mouse. The CDR3 goes on 4 residues after the read ends, and that part is filled in from the germline J gene. The chain has TRBV19 and TRBJ2-7; a possible D gene is TRBD2 (7 bases). Trimming took 4 bases from V and 1 from J, leaving 12 bases between them. CDR3 length: 14 amino acids. The V gene's germline CDR1 is FNHDT and CDR2 SITEND (reference sequence). CDR3 bases read: TGTGCCAGCAGTGCGGAGGGGGGGTCCTAT. Encoded protein: CASSAEGGSY. The whole CDR3 is CASSAEGGSYEQYF.

Concerning this clone: Germline and genes: mouse. The DNA ends 4 residues before the CDR3 does, and the rest of the CDR3 is filled in from the germline J gene. The chain combines TRBV13-1 with TRBJ2-7, with 10 bases matching TRBD2. In germline, CDR1 is NSHNY, CDR2 SYGAGN. The CDR3 loop spans 16 amino acids. The V segment lost 2 bases and the J segment 0 bases; nucleotides outside the gene matches: 5. The CDR3 is CASSESRDWGSYEQYF. The sequenced part of the CDR3 DNA is TGTGCCAGCAGTGAATCCCGGGACTGGGGCTCCTAT.

This clone occurred a few times. These gene names are mouse names. The CDR3 end is not reached by the read, which stops 4 residues before it; the germline J gene fills it in. Other DNA sequences in the sample encode the same CDR3. The chain links TRBV17 to TRBJ2-7; tentative D call: TRBD1 (6 bases). Germline CDR1 is MNHDT and CDR2 is YYDKIL. This CDR3 contains 13 residues. The V end lost 3 bases, the J end lost 2 bases, and 8 bases lay between the germline ends. CDR3 in amino acids: CASSRGQTYEQYF. The CDR3 bases that were read are TGTGCTAGCAGTAGGGGACAAACCTAT.

The table lists this clone with many counts. The genes and germline here are from mouse. The CDR3 end lies 3 residues beyond the end of the read and is filled in from the germline J gene. The same CDR3 can be traced to other DNA sequences in this sample. The J gene is TRBJ1-6, the V gene TRBV19; D ambiguous. TRBJ1-6 is an ORF; its function is uncertain. The CDR3 runs 13 residues. With 2 bases removed from V and 4 bases from J, the gap between germline ends came to 4 bases. Germline V gene sequence: CDR1 FNHDT, CDR2 SITEND (reference sequence). CDR3 DNA, as far as it was read: TGTGCCAGCAGTATCCAGTATAATTCGCCC. This translates into CASSIQYNSP. In full, the CDR3 reads CASSIQYNSPLYF.

Only a few counts were recorded for this clone. Genes and germline are mouse. From the germline J gene comes the end of the CDR3, since the read stops 4 residues before it. The gene calls are TRBV13-2 and TRBJ2-1; 10 bases match TRBD2. V shed 2 bases and J 0 bases; nucleotides not matched to a gene: 2. Germline V CDR1 and CDR2: NNHNN, SYGAGS (reference sequence). This CDR3 has 16 amino acids. The part of the CDR3 DNA that was read is TGTGCCAGCGGTGACTCTGGGGGGGCTAACTATGCT. Protein product: CASGDSGGANYA. The full-length CDR3 reads as CASGDSGGANYAEQFF.

On this clone itself: The germline and genes are mouse ones. From the germline J gene comes the end of the CDR3, since the read stops 4 residues before it. The rearrangement links TRBV1 to TRBJ2-2; 9 bases line up with TRBD1. Per germline, CDR1 NSQYPW and CDR2 LRSPGD (reference sequence). The CDR3 sequence is 15 residues long. The V and J ends lost 4 bases and 4 bases, in that order; junction bases with no gene match: 4. The part of the CDR3 DNA that was read is TGCACCTGCAGTGACAGGGGGCGCAGCACCGGG. Its protein product is CTCSDRGRSTG. The entire CDR3 protein reads CTCSDRGRSTGQLYF.

This clone was seen a handful of times. Each gene name is a mouse one. The CDR3 sequence is CASSQGTEYNSPLYF. The sequenced part of the CDR3 DNA is TGTGCCAGCAGCCAAGGGACAGAATATAATTCGCCC. J is TRBJ1-6 and V is TRBV5, with a weak D call TRBD1 (6 bases). The read terminates 3 residues before the CDR3 end, so the remaining end is supplied by the germline J gene. TRBJ1-6 is noted as an ORF with a role that remains uncertain. The CDR3 covers 15 residues. Germline values: CDR1 LGHNA, CDR2 YNLKQL (reference sequence). Trimming left V 1 base short and J 4 bases short, with 8 bases between.

Concerning this clone itself: Each gene name is a mouse one. The read stops 4 residues short of the end of the CDR3; the missing end is completed from the germline J gene. The chain couples TRBV12-1 to TRBJ2-5, with 10 bases aligning to TRBD2. The CDR3 spans 16 residues. Germline lookup yields CDR1 SGHSN and CDR2 HYEKVE. V was pared by 2 bases and J by 2 bases, with 6 bases of the junction left unmatched. The CDR3 region is CASSQPRDWGQDTQYF. The sequenced CDR3 bases are TGTGCCAGCTCTCAGCCCAGGGACTGGGGCCAAGAC.

On this clone: Gene labels here are mouse ones. The CDR3 end falls 4 residues outside the read, so it is completed with the germline J gene. In the same sample, other DNA sequences code for this CDR3. The gene calls are TRBV1 and TRBJ2-7; 12 bases match TRBD1. Germline V lookup: CDR1 NSQYPW, CDR2 LRSPGD (reference sequence). The CDR3 contains 14 residues. The part of the CDR3 DNA that was read is TGCACCTGCAGCCCCGGGACAGGGGGCGAT. Protein: CTCSPGTGGD. The full CDR3 reads CTCSPGTGGDEQYF.

This clone was picked up a small number of times. Mouse names are used for the genes. The read terminates 4 residues before the CDR3 end, so the remaining end is supplied by the germline J gene. This chain links TRBV13-2 with TRBJ2-7, with 9 bases that match TRBD2. Germline CDR1 and CDR2: NNHNN and SYGAGS (reference sequence). The CDR3 is 14 amino acids. The CDR3 reads CASGGLTGGNEQYF. The sequenced CDR3 bases are TGTGCCAGCGGTGGCTTAACTGGGGGGAAT.

A note on this clone: Each gene name is a mouse one. The CDR3 is cut off 4 residues early in the read; its end comes from the germline J gene. Other DNA variants within this sample encode the same CDR3. V gene TRBV13-1 combines with J gene TRBJ1-2; D gene uncertain. V shed 0 bases and J shed 2 bases, with 5 bases lying between them. The CDR3 is 13 residues long. CDR1 and CDR2 from the germline V gene are NSHNY and SYGAGN. CDR3 sequence reads: CASSDDINSDYTF. CDR3 bases read: TGTGCCAGCAGTGATGACATCAACTCC.

A note on this clone: Germline and genes here are mouse. The read comes to an end 4 residues before the CDR3 does, leaving the germline J gene to fill in the end. The J gene is TRBJ2-3, the V gene TRBV31; 10 bases agree with TRBD1. V lost 1 base and J lost 3; bases outside the gene matches: 4. Germline-derived CDR1 and CDR2 are GKSSPN and SITVG. The CDR3 runs to 15 residues. The CDR3 is CAWSPPGQGAETLYF. CDR3 bases read: TGTGCCTGGAGTCCTCCGGGACAGGGGGCAGAA.

This clone was seen more than once but under ten times. Any gene name here is a mouse gene name. Read coverage stops 4 residues before the CDR3 terminus; the germline J gene supplies the remainder. The chain links TRBV19 to TRBJ2-5; D is unclear. Germline V gene lookup returns CDR1 FNHDT and CDR2 SITEND (reference sequence). The CDR3 covers 14 residues. The V end lost 3 bases, the J end lost 0 bases, and 8 bases lay between the germline ends. The chain's CDR3 is CASSTPTNQDTQYF. The DNA read from the CDR3 is TGTGCCAGCAGTACCCCCACAAACCAAGAC.

This clone was picked up a small number of times. These gene names are mouse names. The read ends 4 residues before the CDR3 terminus; that terminus is restored from the germline J gene. The chain recombines TRBV13-3 with TRBJ2-2; the match to TRBD2 covers 13 bases. The CDR3 consists of 16 residues. Germline lookup yields CDR1 NNHDY and CDR2 SYVADS. V lost 4 bases and J lost 1; bases outside the gene matches: 1. The sequenced CDR3 bases are TGTGCCAGCAGTCGGGACTGGGGGGGAAACACCGGG. Encoded protein: CASSRDWGGNTG. The CDR3 in full is CASSRDWGGNTGQLYF.

This clone was observed a few times. Genes and germline come from the mouse. The CDR3 extends 4 residues past the end of the read, so its final part is completed from the germline J gene. The chain has TRBV14 and TRBJ2-5, with D maybe TRBD2 (6 bases). This CDR3 spans 13 amino acids. From germline, CDR1 is SGHDT and CDR2 FRDEAV. CDR3 DNA, as far as it was read: TGTGCCAGCAGCCCTGGACTGTCAGAC. Protein: CASSPGLSD. The whole CDR3 reads CASSPGLSDTQYF.

Concerning this clone: Genes and germline come from the mouse. The read halts 3 residues ahead of the CDR3 end, with the missing end drawn from the germline J gene. V is TRBV3 and J is TRBJ1-6; 7 positions agree with TRBD1. TRBJ1-6 counts as an open reading frame of uncertain function. This CDR3 comprises 17 residues. CDR1 and CDR2 (germline): SNHLY, FYNGKV (reference sequence). J gave up 3 bases and V 1 base, and 6 bases lay outside the gene matches. CDR3 loop: CASSLGQGKGYNSPLYF. Incomplete CDR3 DNA: TGTGCCAGCAGCTTAGGACAGGGAAAGGGCTATAATTCGCCC.

About this clone: The gene names here belong to mouse. Other nucleotide sequences in the sample specify the same CDR3. CDR3 DNA (partial): TGTGCCAGCAGTATACCTGGAGCCTAT. This encodes CASSIPGAY. The CDR3 reads in full as CASSIPGAYEQYF. The chain links TRBV19 to TRBJ2-7; D remains unclear. The CDR3 is cut off 4 residues early in the read; its end comes from the germline J gene. With 1 base removed from V and 2 bases from J, the gap between germline ends came to 7 bases. The germline gives CDR1 FNHDT, CDR2 SITEND (reference sequence). CDR3 length: 13 residues.